This entry lists 18 T cell receptor beta chains sequenced from one sample in a study of blood T cell repertoires in COVID-19. Produced via immunoSEQ multiplex PCR; TCRdb's table is partial and in-frame only. The sample has approximately 270,000 clones; roughly four fifths are singletons. The specimen sequenced was peripheral blood. These receptors all come from a person between 65 and 80 years old with COVID-19, enrolled during active disease.

CDR3 region: CAIGVGTARGEQYF. The CDR3 DNA reads TGTGCCATCGGGGTAGGGACGGCCCGGGGGGAGCAGTACTTC. This chain links TRBV10-3 with TRBJ2-7; the D gene is possibly TRBD2 (6 bases). V was trimmed by 8 bases and J by 7 bases, leaving 21 bases between them. The CDR3 is 14 amino acids. From germline, CDR1 is ENHRY and CDR2 SYGVKD.

DNA for the CDR3: TGTGCCAGCAGCTTACTTGGAGGACAGGGCAATCAGCCCCAGCATTTT. This gives the protein CASSLLGGQGNQPQHF. This chain connects TRBV7-2 to TRBJ1-5, with 7 bases aligning to TRBD1. The germline gives CDR1 SGHTA, CDR2 FQGNSA. V was clipped by 2 bases and J by 2 bases; unmatched bases: 6. This CDR3 has 16 amino acids.

The chain has TRBV19 and TRBJ1-6; D might be TRBD1 (5 bases). Trimming removed 4 bases from V and 9 bases from J, with 10 bases in between. The germline V gene encodes CDR1 LNHDA and CDR2 SQIVND (reference sequence). This CDR3 region has 13 residues. CDR3 amino acids: CASSTDGGSPLHF. For the CDR3, the DNA is TGTGCCAGTAGTACGGACGGGGGTTCACCCCTCCACTTT. The variable domain in full, completed from reference TRBV19 and TRBJ1-6, reads DGGITQSPKYLFRKEGQNVTLSCEQNLNHDAMYWYRQDPGQGLRLIYYSQIVNDFQKGDIAEGYSVSREKKESFPLTVTSAQKNPTAFYLCASSTDGGSPLHFGNGTRLTVT.

This sequence joins TRBV3-1 (or the pseudogene TRBV3-2) and TRBJ1-2, with 7 bases lining up with TRBD1. V shed 3 bases, J shed 7 bases, and the junction held 11 bases outside the gene matches. CDR1 and CDR2 (germline): LGHDT, YNNKEL (reference sequence). The CDR3 length is 15 residues. The CDR3 region has the DNA TGTGCCAGCAGCCATGTGGCCCAGGGGGTGTTTGGCTACACCTTC. Translated, it gives CASSHVAQGVFGYTF.

This clone was observed a single time. V gene TRBV7-9 combines with J gene TRBJ1-1; D might be TRBD1 (5 bases). Trimming stripped 5 bases from V and 4 bases from J, with 11 bases between. This CDR3 comprises 13 residues. Germline CDR1 SEHNR, CDR2 FQNEAQ (reference sequence). CDR3 residues: CASSQGRVTEAFF. The CDR3 DNA is TGTGCCAGCAGCCAGGGTAGAGTCACTGAAGCTTTCTTT.

This sequence joins TRBV28 and TRBJ1-2; 9 bases are shared with TRBD1. This CDR3 region has 18 residues. V was clipped by 7 bases and J by 0 bases; unmatched bases: 15. The germline CDR1 and CDR2 sequences are MDHEN and SYDVKM. The CDR3 here is CASNTGGDRAPTNYGYTF. The CDR3 bases are TGTGCCAGCAATACCGGGGGGGACAGGGCCCCAACTAACTATGGCTACACCTTC.

The chain couples TRBV4-1 to TRBJ1-4; 7 bases fit TRBD1. V was pared by 4 bases and J by 8 bases, with 7 bases of the junction left unmatched. There are 14 residues in the CDR3. The germline gives CDR1 MGHRA, CDR2 YSYEKL. The CDR3 coding sequence is TGCGCCAGCAGCCCTCCCGGGACAGAAGAAAAACTGTTTTTT. Translation gives CASSPPGTEEKLFF.

The V call is TRBV28, the J call TRBJ2-7, with TRBD2 as a possible D gene (5 bases). Trimming stripped 7 bases from V and 4 bases from J, with 14 bases between. CDR1 MDHEN and CDR2 SYDVKM come from the germline V gene. The CDR3 runs 13 residues. DNA of the CDR3: TGTGCCAGCAAGATGGCCGGGGAGTACGAGCAGTACTTC. Residues: CASKMAGEYEQYF.

This sequence joins TRBV27 and TRBJ2-7; no firm D call. In germline, CDR1 is MNHEY, CDR2 SMNVEV (reference sequence). Trimming removed 4 bases at V and 3 bases at J, with 10 bases between. The CDR3 runs to 13 residues. The CDR3 sequence: CASSSGANYEQYF. Written as DNA, the CDR3 is TGTGCCAGCAGTTCCGGAGCCAACTACGAGCAGTACTTC.

The gene calls are TRBV6-5 and TRBJ1-2; 9 bases map to TRBD1. The CDR3 is 14 residues long. V dropped 4 bases and J dropped 6; count of bases not matched to a gene: 6. Germline values: CDR1 MNHEY, CDR2 SVGAGI. CDR3 nucleotides: TGTGCCAGCAGTTCGGGACAGGGAGTACATGGCTACACCTTC. It is translated as CASSSGQGVHGYTF.

The gene calls are TRBV5-1 and TRBJ1-1; 9 bases line up with TRBD1. CDR1 is SGHRS, CDR2 YFSETQ, per germline. CDR3 length equals 18 residues. V was clipped by 0 bases and J by 2 bases; unmatched bases: 11. The CDR3 reads CASSLGYGTGSRNTEAFF. Here the CDR3 DNA reads TGCGCCAGCAGCTTGGGCTATGGGACAGGGAGTAGAAACACTGAAGCTTTCTTT.

This clone was seen a few times. This rearrangement joins TRBV28 to TRBJ2-7, with 8 bases aligning to TRBD2. This CDR3 has 14 amino acids. From germline, CDR1 is MDHEN and CDR2 SYDVKM. V trimming: 6 bases; J trimming: 3 bases; junction bases outside the gene matches: 7. CDR3 loop: CASRLAGLNYEQYF. In DNA form, the CDR3 reads TGTGCCAGCAGATTAGCGGGGTTAAACTACGAGCAGTACTTC.

The V and J genes are TRBV6-5 and TRBJ1-2; no clear D gene. CDR1 MNHEY and CDR2 SVGAGI come from the germline V gene. V lost 4 bases to trimming and J lost 4 bases, with 16 bases between them. CDR3 length: 15 residues. In DNA, the CDR3 is TGTGCCAGCAGTTTTCTAACCGACATTGTCTATGGCTACACCTTC. Protein sequence: CASSFLTDIVYGYTF.

The chain carries TRBV3-1 (or the pseudogene TRBV3-2) and TRBJ2-1; a weak D match, TRBD2 (6 bases). The CDR3 contains 15 residues. V lost 4 bases and J 5 bases, leaving 15 bases between the germline ends. In germline, CDR1 is LGHDT, CDR2 YNNKEL (reference sequence). The CDR3 loop reads CASSLAPGLHNEQFF. The CDR3 bases are TGTGCCAGCAGCCTGGCCCCGGGACTTCACAATGAGCAGTTCTTC.

The chain is built from TRBV28 and TRBJ1-1; unclear D gene. There are 12 residues in the CDR3. Germline V gene lookup returns CDR1 MDHEN and CDR2 SYDVKM. Trimming left V 7 bases short and J 6 bases short, with 12 bases between. CDR3 region: CASTARRPEAFF. The DNA for the CDR3 is TGTGCCAGCACCGCAAGGAGACCTGAAGCTTTCTTT.

This clone was found a few times. The chain employs TRBV29-1 and TRBJ2-3, with TRBD2 matching over 10 bases. The CDR3 length is 16 residues. With V trimmed by 4 bases and J by 1 base, 8 bases remained unmatched. Germline CDR1 SQVTM, CDR2 ANQGSEA. As DNA, the CDR3 is TGCAGCGTTGGAGGTCTAGCGGGAGTAGGCACAGATACGCAGTATTTT. It specifies CSVGGLAGVGTDTQYF.

The chain employs TRBV3-1 (or the pseudogene TRBV3-2) and TRBJ1-5; possibly TRBD1 for D (5 bases). The length of the CDR3 is 15 residues. V shed 0 bases and J shed 7 bases, with 13 bases lying between them. Per the germline V gene, CDR1 is LGHDT and CDR2 is YNNKEL (reference sequence). CDR3 in DNA: TGTGCCAGCAGCCAAGATTTAGGGGAGGAGCAGCCCCAGCATTTT. Translated, it gives CASSQDLGEEQPQHF.

The rearrangement uses TRBV18 and TRBJ2-5; tentatively, D is TRBD2 (7 bases). V gave up 3 bases and J gave up 3 bases, with 14 bases separating them. Germline loops: CDR1 KGHSH, CDR2 LQKENI. The CDR3 spans 15 residues. CDR3 bases: TGTGCCAGCTCACCGGCGGGGGCCGGGGAAGAGACCCAGTACTTC. Translation: CASSPAGAGEETQYF. Supplemented by reference TRBV18 and TRBJ2-5, the full variable domain reads NAGVMQNPRHLVRRRGQEARLRCSPMKGHSHVYWYRQLPEEGLKFMVYLQKENIIDESGMPKERFSAEFPKEGPSILRIQQVVRGDSAAYFCASSPAGAGEETQYFGPGTRLLVL.